Below, 7 T cell receptor beta chains from the same sample are listed, as sequenced in a study of a mutant IDH1 vaccine in newly diagnosed glioma. These receptors are not linked to any known antigen. Clones were read by immunoSEQ multiplex PCR, and TCRdb kept only the in-frame ones, dropping some. The profile shows 8,500 to 14,000 clones, over 75% of them singletons. Specified time point: week 47, end of study. The study gave 300 ug of mutant IDH1 20-mer peptide per vaccine dose, with topical imiquimod. This specimen consisted of PBMCs, obtained from a glioma patient whose treatment included an IDH1 peptide vaccine. Receptor source: a man aged 25-45 years with glioma.

CDR3 DNA: TGTGCCAGCAGGGTCGATGAGCAGTTCTTC. This sequence encodes CASRVDEQFF. The rearrangement joins TRBV9 to TRBJ2-1; D gene unclear. The CDR3 spans 10 residues. Germline values: CDR1 SGDLS, CDR2 YYNGEE. Deletions cut 5 bases from V and 8 bases from J, with 5 bases between.

This rearrangement joins TRBV6-1 to TRBJ1-5; no firm D call. Germline lookup yields CDR1 MNHNS and CDR2 SASEGT. The CDR3 totals 14 residues. Trimming pared 2 bases from V and 4 bases from J, leaving 9 bases between. The CDR3 DNA sequence: TGTGCCAGCAGTGAACCCGACGGGAATCAGCCCCAGCATTTT. Translating it yields CASSEPDGNQPQHF.

The V gene is TRBV11-2, the J gene TRBJ1-4; 9 bases fit TRBD1. J lost 6 bases, V lost 3 bases, and 2 bases had no gene match. Per the germline V gene, CDR1 is SGHAT and CDR2 is FQNNGV. This CDR3 has 14 residues. CDR3 in DNA: TGTGCCAGCAGCTTTACAGGGGGCTATGAAAAACTGTTTTTT. This translates into CASSFTGGYEKLFF.

This clone was observed a single time. The J gene is TRBJ2-1, the V gene TRBV5-1; 9 bases fit TRBD1. Germline values: CDR1 SGHRS, CDR2 YFSETQ. J lost 4 bases, V lost 0 bases, and 8 bases had no gene match. This CDR3 has 17 residues. The CDR3 DNA reads as TGCGCCAGCAGCTTGGCCAATAGGGGGACAGGGTACAATGAGCAGTTCTTC. Translated: CASSLANRGTGYNEQFF.

J is TRBJ2-1 and V is TRBV10-3, with 8 bases fitting TRBD2. J lost 3 bases, V lost 0 bases, and 4 bases had no gene match. Germline CDR1 reads ENHRY; CDR2 reads SYGVKD. CDR3 length: 16 amino acids. The CDR3 DNA sequence: TGTGCCATCAGTGAGTCGGGTAGCGGGAACTACAATGAGCAGTTCTTC. Amino acids: CAISESGSGNYNEQFF.

This chain links TRBV9 with TRBJ1-2; perhaps TRBD1 as D (6 bases). The CDR3 is 15 amino acids. Germline CDR1 is SGDLS and CDR2 is YYNGEE. Trimming left V 0 bases short and J 4 bases short, with 13 bases between. In nucleotides, the CDR3 is TGTGCCAGCAGCGTAGAGGGGGGCCTAGCCTATGGCTACACCTTC. It yields the protein CASSVEGGLAYGYTF.

The table lists this clone with a few counts. The chain joins TRBV5-1 to TRBJ2-1; 7 bases are a match to TRBD2. J lost 2 bases, V lost 4 bases, and 6 bases had no gene match. Germline V gene sequence: CDR1 SGHRS, CDR2 YFSETQ. CDR3 length: 15 residues. CDR3 sequence (DNA): TGCGCCAGCAGCCCGGAGGCGGGGGCCTACAATGAGCAGTTCTTC. Encoded protein: CASSPEAGAYNEQFF. The full variable domain, its missing parts supplied by reference TRBV5-1 and TRBJ2-1, is KAGVTQTPRYLIKTRGQQVTLSCSPISGHRSVSWYQQTPGQGLQFLFEYFSETQRNKGNFPGRFSGRQFSNSRSEMNVSTLELGDSALYLCASSPEAGAYNEQFFGPGTRLTVL.